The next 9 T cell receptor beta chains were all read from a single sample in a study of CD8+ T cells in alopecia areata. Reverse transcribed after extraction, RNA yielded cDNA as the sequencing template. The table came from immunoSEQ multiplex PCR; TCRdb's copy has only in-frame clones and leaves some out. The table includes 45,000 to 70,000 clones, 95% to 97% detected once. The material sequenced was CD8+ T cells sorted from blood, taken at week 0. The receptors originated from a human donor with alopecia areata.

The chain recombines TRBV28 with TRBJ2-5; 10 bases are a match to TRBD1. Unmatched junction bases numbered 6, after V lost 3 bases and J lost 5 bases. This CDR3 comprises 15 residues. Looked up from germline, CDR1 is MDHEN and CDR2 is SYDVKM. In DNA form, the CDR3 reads TGTGCCAGCAGTTTGGGACAGGGGCTCCTTGAGACCCAGTACTTC. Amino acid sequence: CASSLGQGLLETQYF. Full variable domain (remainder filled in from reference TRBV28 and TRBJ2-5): DVKVTQSSRYLVKRTGEKVFLECVQDMDHENMFWYRQDPGLGLRLIYFSYDVKMKEKGDIPEGYSVSREKKERFSLILESASTNQTSMYLCASSLGQGLLETQYFGPGTRLLVL.

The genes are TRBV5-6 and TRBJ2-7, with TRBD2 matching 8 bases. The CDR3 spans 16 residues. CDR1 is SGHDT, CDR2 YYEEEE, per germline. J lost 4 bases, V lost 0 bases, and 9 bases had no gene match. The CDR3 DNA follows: TGTGCCAGCAGCTTGGTTTCCAGCGGGGGTAGGTACGAGCAGTACTTC. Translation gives CASSLVSSGGRYEQYF.

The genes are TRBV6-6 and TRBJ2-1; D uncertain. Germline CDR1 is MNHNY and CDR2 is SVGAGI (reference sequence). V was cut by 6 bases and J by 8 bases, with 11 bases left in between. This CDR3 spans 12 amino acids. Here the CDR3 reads CASSSDHHEQFF. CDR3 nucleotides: TGTGCCAGCAGCTCCGACCACCATGAGCAGTTCTTC.

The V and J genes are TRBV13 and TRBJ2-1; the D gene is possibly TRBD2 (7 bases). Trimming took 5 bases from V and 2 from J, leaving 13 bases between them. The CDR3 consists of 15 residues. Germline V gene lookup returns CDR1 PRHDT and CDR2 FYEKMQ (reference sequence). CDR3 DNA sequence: TGTGCCAGCAGCCTGGGGGGGCTGGCCTACAATGAGCAGTTCTTC. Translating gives CASSLGGLAYNEQFF. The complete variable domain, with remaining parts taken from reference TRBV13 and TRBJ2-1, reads AAGVIQSPRHLIKEKRETATLKCYPIPRHDTVYWYQQGPGQDPQFLISFYEKMQSDKGSIPDRFSAQQFSDYHSELNMSSLELGDSALYFCASSLGGLAYNEQFFGPGTRLTVL.

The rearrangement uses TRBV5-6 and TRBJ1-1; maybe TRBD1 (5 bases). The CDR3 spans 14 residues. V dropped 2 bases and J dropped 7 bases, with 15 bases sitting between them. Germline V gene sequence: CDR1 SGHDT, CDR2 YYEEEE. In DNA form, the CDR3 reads TGTGCCAGCAGCTTTGTGACAGTCGGGGTTGAAGCTTTCTTT. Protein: CASSFVTVGVEAFF.

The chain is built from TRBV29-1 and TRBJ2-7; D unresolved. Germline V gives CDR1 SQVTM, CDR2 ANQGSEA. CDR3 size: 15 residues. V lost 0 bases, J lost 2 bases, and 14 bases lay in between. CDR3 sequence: CSVEDPTLKAYEQYF. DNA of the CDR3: TGCAGCGTTGAAGACCCAACCCTTAAGGCCTACGAGCAGTACTTC.

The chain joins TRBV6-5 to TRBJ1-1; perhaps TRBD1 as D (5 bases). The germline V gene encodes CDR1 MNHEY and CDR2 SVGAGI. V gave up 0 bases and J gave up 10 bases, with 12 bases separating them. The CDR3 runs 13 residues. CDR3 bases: TGTGCCAGCAGTTACTCGAGTGGGGCAGGAGCTTTCTTT. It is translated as CASSYSSGAGAFF.

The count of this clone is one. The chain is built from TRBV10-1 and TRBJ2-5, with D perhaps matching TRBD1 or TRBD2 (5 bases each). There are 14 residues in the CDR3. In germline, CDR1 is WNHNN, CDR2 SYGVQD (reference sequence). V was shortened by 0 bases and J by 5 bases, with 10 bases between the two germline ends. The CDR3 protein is CASSESVGEETQYF. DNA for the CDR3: TGCGCCAGCAGTGAGTCGGTGGGGGAGGAGACCCAGTACTTC.

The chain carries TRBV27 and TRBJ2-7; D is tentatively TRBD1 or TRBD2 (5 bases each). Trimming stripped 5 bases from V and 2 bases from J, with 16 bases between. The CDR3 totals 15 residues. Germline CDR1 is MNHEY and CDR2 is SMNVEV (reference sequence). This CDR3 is CASSPDGTFPYEQYF. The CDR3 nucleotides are TGTGCCAGCAGTCCCGATGGGACGTTTCCCTACGAGCAGTACTTC.